This T cell receptor beta chain was identified in a study of quantifying T cell responses using KT2 cells. Study context: RNA was reverse transcribed with TCR alpha and beta constant-region primers.

A single-stranded UMI oligo with SP2 sequence was ligated to cDNA 3' ends. An equimolar mix of RC1.1 and RC1.2 primed the beta chain across TRBC1 and TRBC2. TCRdb itself ran the UMI-ligation and nested PCR reads through MiXCR, one entry per CDR3 protein. The table has tens of thousands of distinct CDR3 sequences, approximately 10% seen once. This sequence was found in a human donor. The sequenced sample was PBMCs spiked with cells of the T cell clone KT2.

CDR3 sequence: CSAITSRKLFF. CDR3 sequence (DNA): TGCAGTGCTATTACATCTCGTAAACTGTTTTTT. The rearrangement links TRBV20-1 to TRBJ1-4; no firm D call. The CDR3 covers 11 residues. The germline gives CDR1 DFQATT, CDR2 SNEGSKA (reference sequence). Deletions cut 4 bases from V and 11 bases from J, with 11 bases between.